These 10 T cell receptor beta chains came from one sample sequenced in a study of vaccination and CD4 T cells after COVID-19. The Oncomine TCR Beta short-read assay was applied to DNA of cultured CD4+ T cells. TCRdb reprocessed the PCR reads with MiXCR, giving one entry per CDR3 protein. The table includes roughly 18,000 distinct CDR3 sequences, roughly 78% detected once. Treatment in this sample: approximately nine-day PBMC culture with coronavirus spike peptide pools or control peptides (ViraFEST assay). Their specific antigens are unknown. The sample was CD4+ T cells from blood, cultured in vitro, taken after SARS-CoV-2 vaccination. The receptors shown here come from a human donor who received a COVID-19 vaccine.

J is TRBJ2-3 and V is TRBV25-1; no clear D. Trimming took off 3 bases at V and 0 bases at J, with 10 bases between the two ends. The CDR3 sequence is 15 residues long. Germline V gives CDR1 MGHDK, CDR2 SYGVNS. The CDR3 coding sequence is TGTGCCAGCAGTGACTGGGCTCCAAGCACAGATACGCAGTATTTT. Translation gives CASSDWAPSTDTQYF.

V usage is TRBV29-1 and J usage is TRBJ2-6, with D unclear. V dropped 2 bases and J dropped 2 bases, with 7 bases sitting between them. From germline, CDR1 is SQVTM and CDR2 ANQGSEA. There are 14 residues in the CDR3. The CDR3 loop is CSVEKSAGANVLTF. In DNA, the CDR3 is TGCAGCGTTGAAAAGTCAGCTGGGGCCAACGTCCTGACTTTC.

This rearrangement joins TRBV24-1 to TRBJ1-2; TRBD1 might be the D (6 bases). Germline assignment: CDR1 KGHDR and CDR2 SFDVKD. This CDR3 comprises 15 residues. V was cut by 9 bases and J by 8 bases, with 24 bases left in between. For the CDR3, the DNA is TGTGCCACCGCCCTCGGGGACACGGGAGGCGAGGGCTACACCTTC. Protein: CATALGDTGGEGYTF.

CDR3: CATGTSGSIHNEQFF. The CDR3 DNA reads as TGTGCCACCGGGACTAGCGGGAGTATTCACAATGAGCAGTTCTTC. The rearrangement joins TRBV24-1 to TRBJ2-1, with 14 bases that match TRBD2. The junction had 5 bases not matched to a gene; V was cut back by 9 bases and J by 5 bases. This CDR3 comprises 15 residues. The germline V gene has CDR1 KGHDR and CDR2 SFDVKD.

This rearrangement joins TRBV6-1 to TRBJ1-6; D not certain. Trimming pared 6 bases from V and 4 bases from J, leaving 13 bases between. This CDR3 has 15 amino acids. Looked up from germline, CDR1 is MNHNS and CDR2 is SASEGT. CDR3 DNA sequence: TGTGCCAGCAGCACCGGGAGAGATTATAATTCACCCCTCCACTTT. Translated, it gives CASSTGRDYNSPLHF.

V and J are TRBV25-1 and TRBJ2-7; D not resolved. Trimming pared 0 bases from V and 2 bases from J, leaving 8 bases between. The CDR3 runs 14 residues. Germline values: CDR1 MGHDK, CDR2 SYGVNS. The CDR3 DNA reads TGTGCCAGCAGTGAATATCAAGTAGCCTACGAGCAGTACTTC. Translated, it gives CASSEYQVAYEQYF.

CDR3 nucleotide sequence: TGCAGCGTCCGTGGGACAGGGCTTTCTGTGTACGAGCAGTACTTC. Translating gives CSVRGTGLSVYEQYF. The J gene is TRBJ2-7, the V gene TRBV20-1; TRBD1 matches at 9 bases. Germline values: CDR1 DFQATT, CDR2 SNEGSKA (reference sequence). The CDR3 sequence is 15 residues long.

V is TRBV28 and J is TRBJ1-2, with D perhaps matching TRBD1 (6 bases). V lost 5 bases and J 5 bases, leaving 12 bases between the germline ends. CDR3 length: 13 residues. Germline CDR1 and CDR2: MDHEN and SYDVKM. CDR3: CASSRDRIYGYTF. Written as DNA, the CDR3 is TGTGCCAGCAGTAGAGACAGGATTTATGGCTACACCTTC.

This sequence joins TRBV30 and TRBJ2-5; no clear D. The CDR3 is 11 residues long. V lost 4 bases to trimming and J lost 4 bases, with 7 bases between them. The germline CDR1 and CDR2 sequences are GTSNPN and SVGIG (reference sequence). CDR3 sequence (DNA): TGTGCCTGGAAGTCTTCAGAGACCCAGTACTTC. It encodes CAWKSSETQYF.

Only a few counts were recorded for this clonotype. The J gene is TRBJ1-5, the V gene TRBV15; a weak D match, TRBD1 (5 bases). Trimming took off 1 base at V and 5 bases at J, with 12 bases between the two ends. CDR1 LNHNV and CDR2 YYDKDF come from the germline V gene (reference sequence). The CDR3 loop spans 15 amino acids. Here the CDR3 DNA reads TGTGCCACCAGCAGAGGCGGGAGCAGGGATCAGCCCCAGCATTTT. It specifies CATSRGGSRDQPQHF.